This entry lists 30 T cell receptor beta chains sequenced from one sample in a study of blood T cell repertoires in COVID-19. Libraries were prepared by immunoSEQ multiplex PCR; TCRdb keeps only in-frame clonotypes and omits some of them. Of roughly 150,000 clones detected, about 80% appear once; the ten largest clones hold approximately 11%. Source material: peripheral blood. These receptors all come from a man between 65 and 85 years old with active or convalescent COVID-19.

The V call is TRBV19, the J call TRBJ1-3; 7 nucleotides match TRBD1. CDR1 is LNHDA and CDR2 is SQIVND in the germline V gene (reference sequence). V lost 4 bases and J lost 0; bases outside the gene matches: 6. The length of the CDR3 is 16 residues. The CDR3 region is CASSRQGLNSGNTIYF. CDR3 sequence (DNA): TGTGCCAGTAGTAGACAGGGCCTTAACTCTGGAAACACCATATATTTT.

The CDR3 nucleotides are TGTGCCAGCAGCCTCGGGGGGGGCCAAGAGACCCAGTACTTC. Translation: CASSLGGGQETQYF. V gene TRBV6-5 combines with J gene TRBJ2-5; 8 bases are shared with TRBD2. The CDR3 loop spans 14 amino acids. CDR1 is MNHEY, CDR2 SVGAGI, per germline. V shed 6 bases, J shed 1 base, and the junction held 4 bases outside the gene matches.

The sample holds a few counts of this clone. The V call is TRBV7-9, the J call TRBJ2-7; D gene unclear. Looked up from germline, CDR1 is SEHNR and CDR2 is FQNEAQ (reference sequence). Trimming took 1 base from V and 7 from J, leaving 17 bases between them. This CDR3 has 15 residues. The CDR3 nucleotides are TGTGCCAGCAGCTTAGGGCAAGGAGCCCCTGGGGAGCAGTACTTC. Protein product: CASSLGQGAPGEQYF.

The chain has TRBV24-1 and TRBJ2-3, with D perhaps matching TRBD1 (6 bases). Deletions cut 6 bases from V and 1 base from J, with 13 bases between. Germline assignment: CDR1 KGHDR and CDR2 SFDVKD. This CDR3 region has 15 residues. CDR3 amino acids: CATSTPNRGTDTQYF. The CDR3 bases are TGTGCCACCAGTACACCCAACAGGGGCACAGATACGCAGTATTTT.

This clone was seen more than once but under ten times. V and J are TRBV6-2 or TRBV6-3 and TRBJ1-5; 8 bases match TRBD1. This CDR3 is 17 amino acids long. J was trimmed by 2 bases and V by 2 bases; bases with no gene match: 8. Germline CDR1 reads MNHEY; CDR2 reads SVGEGT. The CDR3 here is CASSYTGTGLRNQPQHF. The CDR3 DNA is TGTGCCAGCAGTTACACCGGGACAGGCCTTCGCAATCAGCCCCAGCATTTT.

This chain uses TRBV11-3 with TRBJ2-1, with 7 bases fitting TRBD1. With V trimmed by 3 bases and J by 8 bases, 7 bases remained unmatched. Germline values: CDR1 SGHNT, CDR2 YENEEA. CDR3 size: 14 residues. The CDR3 spells CASSFRGSVHEQFF. The CDR3 DNA reads TGTGCCAGCAGCTTCAGGGGGTCGGTCCATGAGCAGTTCTTC.

The V gene is TRBV5-6, the J gene TRBJ2-5; D may be TRBD1 (5 bases). The CDR3 consists of 13 residues. V lost 4 bases, J lost 4 bases, and 11 bases lay in between. The germline V gene encodes CDR1 SGHDT and CDR2 YYEEEE. The CDR3 region has the DNA TGTGCCAGCAGCGCCGCAGGGTCAGAGACCCAGTACTTC. Translated, it gives CASSAAGSETQYF. Full variable domain (missing parts from reference TRBV5-6 and TRBJ2-5): DAGVTQSPTHLIKTRGQQVTLRCSPKSGHDTVSWYQQALGQGPQFIFQYYEEEERQRGNFPDRFSGHQFPNYSSELNVNALLLGDSALYLCASSAAGSETQYFGPGTRLLVL.

V is TRBV15 and J is TRBJ2-7, with 7 positions matching TRBD1. This CDR3 contains 13 residues. The germline V gene encodes CDR1 LNHNV and CDR2 YYDKDF (reference sequence). The J segment lost 4 bases and the V segment lost 3 bases, leaving 3 bases of the junction unmatched. The CDR3 is CATSRDRSYEQYF. The CDR3 bases are TGTGCCACCAGCAGGGACAGGTCTTACGAGCAGTACTTC.

The chain joins TRBV2 to TRBJ2-1; D might be TRBD2 (5 bases). The CDR3 is 14 residues long. The V gene lost 5 bases and the J gene lost 1 base, with 9 bases spanning the gap. Germline CDR1 SNHLY, CDR2 FYNNEI. The CDR3, as DNA: TGTGCCAGCAGTCGGAGGAATTCCTACAATGAGCAGTTCTTC. Amino acid sequence: CASSRRNSYNEQFF.

The V gene is TRBV12-3 or TRBV12-4, the J gene TRBJ1-2; maybe TRBD1 (5 bases). There are 12 residues in the CDR3. Trimming left V 2 bases short and J 5 bases short, with 6 bases between. CDR3 sequence reads: CASSLTGYGYTF. CDR3 in DNA: TGTGCCAGCAGTTTAACAGGATATGGCTACACCTTC.

The V and J genes are TRBV30 and TRBJ1-4, with D hard to call. Germline V lookup: CDR1 GTSNPN, CDR2 SVGIG (reference sequence). There are 14 residues in the CDR3. V lost 1 base and J lost 4, with 10 bases in between. The CDR3, as DNA: TGTGCCTGGAGTGATAGTCGATATAATGAAAAACTGTTTTTT. Translating it yields CAWSDSRYNEKLFF. Based on the CDR3 plus reference TRBV30 and TRBJ1-4, the full variable domain is SQTIHQWPATLVQPVGSPLSLECTVEGTSNPNLYWYRQAAGRGLQLLFYSVGIGQISSEVPQNLSASRPQDRQFILSSKKLLLSDSGFYLCAWSDSRYNEKLFFGSGTQLSVL.

V is TRBV18 and J is TRBJ1-1, with TRBD1 matching 7 bases. There are 16 residues in the CDR3. V lost 3 bases to trimming and J lost 1 base; unmatched junction nucleotides: 8. Germline-derived CDR1 and CDR2 are KGHSH and LQKENI. The CDR3 nucleotides are TGTGCCAGCTCACCGGGACAGCTAATGCGGAACACTGAAGCTTTCTTT. Its protein is CASSPGQLMRNTEAFF.

J is TRBJ1-1 and V is TRBV29-1; 7 bases align to TRBD1. The CDR3 contains 12 residues. Germline loops: CDR1 SQVTM, CDR2 ANQGSEA. The ends lost 7 bases at V and 7 bases at J; junction bases unmatched: 9. The CDR3 nucleotides read TGCAGCGCACACGACAGGGTGGGTGAAGCTTTCTTT. Translating it yields CSAHDRVGEAFF. The complete variable domain, with remaining parts taken from reference TRBV29-1 and TRBJ1-1, reads SAVISQKPSRDICQRGTSLTIQCQVDSQVTMMFWYRQQPGQSLTLIATANQGSEATYESGFVIDKFPISRPNLTFSTLTVSNMSPEDSSIYLCSAHDRVGEAFFGQGTRLTVV.

This chain uses TRBV19 with TRBJ1-1; TRBD1 matches at 10 bases. Germline assignment: CDR1 LNHDA and CDR2 SQIVND (reference sequence). The ends lost 5 bases at V and 3 bases at J; junction bases unmatched: 12. The CDR3 is 17 residues long. CDR3 sequence: CASSVNRDRGRHTEAFF. CDR3 DNA sequence: TGTGCCAGTAGTGTAAACCGGGACAGGGGCAGGCACACTGAAGCTTTCTTT.

The chain joins TRBV28 to TRBJ1-3; 8 nucleotides align to TRBD1. Germline-derived CDR1 and CDR2 are MDHEN and SYDVKM. CDR3 length: 16 residues. V lost 4 bases and J lost 2; bases outside the gene matches: 7. The CDR3 reads CASSSPRTGTGNTIYF. The CDR3 DNA reads as TGTGCCAGCAGTTCCCCCAGGACAGGGACTGGAAACACCATATATTTT.

The chain is built from TRBV5-4 and TRBJ1-2; 7 bases fit TRBD1. CDR1 SGHNT and CDR2 YYREEE come from the germline V gene (reference sequence). CDR3 length: 17 amino acids. Trimming cost V 2 bases and J 0 bases; bases outside gene matches: 10. Here the CDR3 reads CASSFGTAQTTNYGYTF. In nucleotides, the CDR3 is TGTGCCAGCAGCTTCGGGACAGCCCAGACGACTAACTATGGCTACACCTTC.

The chain carries TRBV5-4 and TRBJ2-5, with D possibly being TRBD1 (5 bases). Trimming took 4 bases from V and 2 from J, leaving 9 bases between them. CDR3 length: 13 residues. CDR1 and CDR2 (germline): SGHNT, YYREEE (reference sequence). CDR3 protein: CASSRDRQETQYF. The CDR3 DNA is TGTGCCAGCAGCCGTGACAGACAAGAGACCCAGTACTTC.

The chain couples TRBV6-2 or TRBV6-3 to TRBJ1-1, with a tentative D call TRBD1 (6 bases). The CDR3 length is 13 residues. Germline assignment: CDR1 MNHEY and CDR2 SVGEGT. Trimming removed 3 bases from V and 8 bases from J, with 13 bases in between. In nucleotides, the CDR3 is TGTGCCAGCAGTTATGGGGGCGCCTGGGAAGCTTTCTTT. Its protein is CASSYGGAWEAFF.

This clone was counted a single time. The chain employs TRBV29-1 and TRBJ1-3, with a possible D match to TRBD1 (6 bases). CDR3 length: 14 amino acids. Trimming took 7 bases from V and 2 from J, leaving 15 bases between them. Germline loops: CDR1 SQVTM, CDR2 ANQGSEA. The CDR3: CSGSVQGPGNTIYF. CDR3 in DNA: TGCAGCGGCTCGGTGCAGGGGCCTGGAAACACCATATATTTT.

The chain couples TRBV2 to TRBJ1-2, with D perhaps matching TRBD1 (5 bases). The CDR3 runs to 14 residues. CDR1 SNHLY and CDR2 FYNNEI come from the germline V gene. V was trimmed by 5 bases and J by 7 bases, leaving 17 bases between them. CDR3 sequence reads: CASSPSLGQLGYTF. The CDR3, as DNA: TGTGCCAGCAGTCCGAGTTTAGGACAACTTGGCTACACCTTC. The full variable domain, its missing parts supplied by reference TRBV2 and TRBJ1-2, is EPEVTQTPSHQVTQMGQEVILRCVPISNHLYFYWYRQILGQKVEFLVSFYNNEISEKSEIFDDQFSVERPDGSNFTLKIRSTKLEDSAMYFCASSPSLGQLGYTFGSGTRLTVV.

The chain joins TRBV6-2 or TRBV6-3 to TRBJ1-2, with 8 nucleotides matching TRBD1. Trimming took 0 bases from V and 0 from J; bases not matched to a gene: 0. The CDR3 totals 15 residues. Per the germline V gene, CDR1 is MNHEY and CDR2 is SVGEGT. CDR3 loop: CASSYSDRANYGYTF. In nucleotides, the CDR3 is TGTGCCAGCAGTTACTCGGACAGGGCTAACTATGGCTACACCTTC.

V is TRBV19 and J is TRBJ1-1; no firm D call. Trimming took 4 bases from V and 1 from J, leaving 7 bases between them. This CDR3 is built from 13 residues. The germline V gene has CDR1 LNHDA and CDR2 SQIVND (reference sequence). This CDR3 is CASSTPGNTEAFF. The CDR3 region has the DNA TGTGCCAGTAGTACACCGGGGAACACTGAAGCTTTCTTT.

The rearrangement links TRBV2 to TRBJ2-7; perhaps TRBD1 as D (6 bases). The CDR3 spans 14 residues. The V end was cut by 6 bases, the J end by 4 bases, with 16 bases between. CDR1 SNHLY and CDR2 FYNNEI come from the germline V gene. The CDR3 spells CASREDRPSYEQYF. The CDR3 DNA reads TGTGCCAGCAGAGAGGACAGACCGTCTTACGAGCAGTACTTC.

V gene TRBV11-3 combines with J gene TRBJ2-3; 7 bases fit TRBD1. Germline trimming cut 5 bases from V and 3 bases from J; bases unmatched to any gene: 8. CDR3 size: 15 residues. Germline values: CDR1 SGHNT, CDR2 YENEEA. The CDR3 loop is CASSQSRGQTDTQYF. The DNA for the CDR3 is TGTGCCAGCAGCCAAAGTAGGGGGCAGACAGATACGCAGTATTTT.

This rearrangement joins TRBV25-1 to TRBJ2-7; possible D gene TRBD2, 6 bases. CDR1 is MGHDK and CDR2 is SYGVNS in the germline V gene. This CDR3 region has 14 residues. The germline V and J ends were trimmed by 3 bases and 7 bases, with 16 bases remaining between them. The CDR3 loop reads CASSESGEGYEQYF. The CDR3 DNA reads as TGTGCCAGCAGTGAGTCGGGGGAAGGTTATGAGCAGTACTTC.

The chain is built from TRBV5-4 and TRBJ1-5; D might be TRBD1 (6 bases). Trimming stripped 0 bases from V and 2 bases from J, with 18 bases between. This CDR3 region has 18 residues. Germline assignment: CDR1 SGHNT and CDR2 YYREEE (reference sequence). The CDR3 DNA sequence: TGTGCCAGCAGCTTGGGAGGGGGGGGACCAAGAGGCAATCAGCCCCAGCATTTT. Residues: CASSLGGGGPRGNQPQHF.

This chain connects TRBV19 to TRBJ2-7, with unresolved D. Germline V CDR1 and CDR2: LNHDA, SQIVND (reference sequence). V shed 4 bases and J shed 3 bases, with 16 bases lying between them. This CDR3 has 15 residues. Here the CDR3 reads CASSTVRGFLYEQYF. The CDR3 DNA reads TGTGCCAGTAGTACCGTGAGAGGTTTTCTCTACGAGCAGTACTTC.

The chain carries TRBV19 and TRBJ2-1; D is unclear. Germline CDR1 reads LNHDA; CDR2 reads SQIVND (reference sequence). CDR3 size: 12 residues. V lost 4 bases and J lost 5, with 6 bases in between. The CDR3 region has the DNA TGTGCCAGTAGTAACCGCGACAATGAGCAGTTCTTC. It codes for CASSNRDNEQFF. The complete variable domain, with remaining parts taken from reference TRBV19 and TRBJ2-1, reads DGGITQSPKYLFRKEGQNVTLSCEQNLNHDAMYWYRQDPGQGLRLIYYSQIVNDFQKGDIAEGYSVSREKKESFPLTVTSAQKNPTAFYLCASSNRDNEQFFGPGTRLTVL.

This chain links TRBV6-2 or TRBV6-3 with TRBJ2-7; 8 bases are a match to TRBD2. Germline V gene sequence: CDR1 MNHEY, CDR2 SVGEGT. V trimming: 5 bases; J trimming: 0 bases; junction bases outside the gene matches: 6. The CDR3 spans 15 residues. CDR3 protein: CASSRAGTSSYEQYF. CDR3 DNA sequence: TGTGCCAGCAGTCGCGCCGGGACTAGCTCCTACGAGCAGTACTTC.

This clone was detected a few times. The chain is built from TRBV6-5 and TRBJ1-2, with 9 bases aligning to TRBD1. Per the germline V gene, CDR1 is MNHEY and CDR2 is SVGAGI. Losses at the gene ends were 3 bases for V and 7 bases for J; bases not matched to a gene: 6. The CDR3 contains 14 residues. The CDR3 coding sequence is TGTGCCAGCAGTTATACAGGACAGGGGCCTGGCTACACCTTC. This encodes CASSYTGQGPGYTF.